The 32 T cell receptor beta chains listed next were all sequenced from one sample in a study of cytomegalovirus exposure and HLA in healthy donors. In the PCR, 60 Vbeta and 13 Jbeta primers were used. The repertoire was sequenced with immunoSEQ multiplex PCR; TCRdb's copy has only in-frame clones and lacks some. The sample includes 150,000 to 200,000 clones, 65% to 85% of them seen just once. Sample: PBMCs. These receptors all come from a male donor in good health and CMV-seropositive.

CDR3 sequence: CASSLGLAFSYEQYF. DNA of the CDR3: TGTGCCAGCAGCTTGGGTCTAGCGTTCTCCTACGAGCAGTACTTC. V gene TRBV5-6 combines with J gene TRBJ2-7; tentatively, D is TRBD2 (6 bases). The CDR3 runs to 15 residues. Trimming stripped 0 bases from V and 0 bases from J, with 10 bases between. CDR1 and CDR2 (germline): SGHDT, YYEEEE.

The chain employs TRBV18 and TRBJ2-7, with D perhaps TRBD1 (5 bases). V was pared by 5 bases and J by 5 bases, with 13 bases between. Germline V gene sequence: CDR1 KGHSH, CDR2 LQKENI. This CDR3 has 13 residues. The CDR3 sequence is CASSATVSNEQYF. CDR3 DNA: TGTGCCAGCTCAGCGACAGTTTCCAACGAGCAGTACTTC.

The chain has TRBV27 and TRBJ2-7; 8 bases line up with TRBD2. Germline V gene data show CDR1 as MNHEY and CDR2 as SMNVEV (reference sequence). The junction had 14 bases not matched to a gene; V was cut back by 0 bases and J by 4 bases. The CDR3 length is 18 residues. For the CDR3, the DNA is TGTGCCAGCAGTTTATCGGGGGGGAGGGGACTAGGCTTTTACGAGCAGTACTTC. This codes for CASSLSGGRGLGFYEQYF.

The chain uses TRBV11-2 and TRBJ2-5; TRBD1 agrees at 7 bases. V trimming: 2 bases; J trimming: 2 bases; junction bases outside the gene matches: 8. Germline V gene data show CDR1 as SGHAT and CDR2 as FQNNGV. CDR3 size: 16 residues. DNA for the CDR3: TGTGCCAGCAGCTTAATCCCGCCGACAGGGCAAGAGACCCAGTACTTC. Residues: CASSLIPPTGQETQYF.

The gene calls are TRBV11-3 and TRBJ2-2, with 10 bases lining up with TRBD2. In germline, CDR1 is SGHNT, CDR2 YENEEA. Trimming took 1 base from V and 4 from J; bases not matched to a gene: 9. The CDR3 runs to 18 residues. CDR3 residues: CASSLVSSGSWGTGELFF. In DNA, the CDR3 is TGTGCCAGCAGCTTAGTGTCTAGCGGGAGTTGGGGCACCGGGGAGCTGTTTTTT.

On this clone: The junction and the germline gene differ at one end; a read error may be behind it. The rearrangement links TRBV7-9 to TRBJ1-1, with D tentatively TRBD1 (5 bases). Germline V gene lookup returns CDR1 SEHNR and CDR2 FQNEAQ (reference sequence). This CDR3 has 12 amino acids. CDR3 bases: TGTTCCAGCAGCCCGGAGGGGACTGAAGCTTTCTTT. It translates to CSSSPEGTEAFF.

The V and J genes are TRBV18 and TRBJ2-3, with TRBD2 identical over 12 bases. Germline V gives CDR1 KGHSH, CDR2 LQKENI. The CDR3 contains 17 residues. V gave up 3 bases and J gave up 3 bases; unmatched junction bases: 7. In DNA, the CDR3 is TGTGCCAGCTCACCTCTGACTAGCGGGAGTATGACAGATACGCAGTATTTT. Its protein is CASSPLTSGSMTDTQYF.

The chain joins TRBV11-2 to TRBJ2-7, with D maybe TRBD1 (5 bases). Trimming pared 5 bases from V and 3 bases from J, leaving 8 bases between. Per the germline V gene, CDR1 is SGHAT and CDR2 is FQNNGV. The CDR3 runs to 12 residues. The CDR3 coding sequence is TGTGCCAGCAGCGTCGACAGCTACGAGCAGTACTTC. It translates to CASSVDSYEQYF.

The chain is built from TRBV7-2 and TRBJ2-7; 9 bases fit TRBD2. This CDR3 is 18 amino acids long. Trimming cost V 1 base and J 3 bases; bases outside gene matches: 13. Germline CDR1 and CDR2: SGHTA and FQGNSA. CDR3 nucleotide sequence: TGTGCCAGCAGCTTAGATGGACTAGCGAGAGTTAAGGGCTACGAGCAGTACTTC. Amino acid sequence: CASSLDGLARVKGYEQYF.

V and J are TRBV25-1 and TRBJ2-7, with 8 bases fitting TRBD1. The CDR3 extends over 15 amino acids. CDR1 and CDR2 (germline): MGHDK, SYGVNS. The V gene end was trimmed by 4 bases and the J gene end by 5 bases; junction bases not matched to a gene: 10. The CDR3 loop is CASSGDRRPRDEQYF. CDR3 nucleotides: TGTGCCAGCAGTGGGGACAGGCGCCCTAGGGACGAGCAGTACTTC.

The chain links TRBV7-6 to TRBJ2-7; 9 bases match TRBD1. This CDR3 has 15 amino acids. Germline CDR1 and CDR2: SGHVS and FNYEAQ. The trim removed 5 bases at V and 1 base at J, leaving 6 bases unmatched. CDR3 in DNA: TGTGCCAGCAGCCCGCCGGGACAGGGTTCCTACGAGCAGTACTTC. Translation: CASSPPGQGSYEQYF.

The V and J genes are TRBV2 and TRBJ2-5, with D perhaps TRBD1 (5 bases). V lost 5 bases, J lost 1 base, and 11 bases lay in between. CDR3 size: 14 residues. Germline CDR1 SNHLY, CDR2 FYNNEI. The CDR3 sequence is CASSLWGFQETQYF. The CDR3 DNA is TGTGCCAGCAGTTTATGGGGCTTCCAAGAGACCCAGTACTTC.

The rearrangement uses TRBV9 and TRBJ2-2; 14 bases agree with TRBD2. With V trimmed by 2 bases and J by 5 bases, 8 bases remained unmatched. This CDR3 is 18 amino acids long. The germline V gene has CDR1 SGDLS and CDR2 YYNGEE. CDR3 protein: CASSVGLAGEAWTGELFF. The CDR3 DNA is TGTGCCAGCAGCGTGGGACTAGCGGGGGAGGCATGGACCGGGGAGCTGTTTTTT.

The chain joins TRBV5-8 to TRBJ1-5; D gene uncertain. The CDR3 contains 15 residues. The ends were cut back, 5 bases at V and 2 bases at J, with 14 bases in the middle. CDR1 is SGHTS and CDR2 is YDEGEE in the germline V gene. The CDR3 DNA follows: TGTGCCAGCAGATCGGGGAAAATGGGCAATCAGCCCCAGCATTTT. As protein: CASRSGKMGNQPQHF.

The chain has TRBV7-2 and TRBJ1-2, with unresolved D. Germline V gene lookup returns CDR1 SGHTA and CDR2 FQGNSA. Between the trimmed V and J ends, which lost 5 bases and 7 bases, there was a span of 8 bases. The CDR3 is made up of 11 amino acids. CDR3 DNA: TGTGCCAGCAGCCCCTTCGGTGGCTACACCTTC. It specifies CASSPFGGYTF. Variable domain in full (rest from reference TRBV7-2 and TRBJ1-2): GAGVSQSPSNKVTEKGKDVELRCDPISGHTALYWYRQSLGQGLEFLIYFQGNSAPDKSGLPSDRFSAERTGGSVSTLTIQRTQQEDSAVYLCASSPFGGYTFGSGTRLTVV.

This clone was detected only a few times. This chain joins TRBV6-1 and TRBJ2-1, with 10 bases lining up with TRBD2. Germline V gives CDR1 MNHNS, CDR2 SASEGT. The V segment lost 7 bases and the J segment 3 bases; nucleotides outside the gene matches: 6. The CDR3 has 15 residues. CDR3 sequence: CASIPGLAIYNEQFF. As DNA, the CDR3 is TGTGCCAGCATTCCGGGACTAGCGATCTACAATGAGCAGTTCTTC.

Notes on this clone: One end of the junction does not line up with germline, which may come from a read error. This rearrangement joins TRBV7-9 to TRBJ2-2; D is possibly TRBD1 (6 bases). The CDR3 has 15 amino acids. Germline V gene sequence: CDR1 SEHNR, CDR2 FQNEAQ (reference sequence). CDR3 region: CSSSLSGEITGELFF. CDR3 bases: TGTTCCAGCAGCTTATCAGGGGAGATCACCGGGGAGCTGTTTTTT.

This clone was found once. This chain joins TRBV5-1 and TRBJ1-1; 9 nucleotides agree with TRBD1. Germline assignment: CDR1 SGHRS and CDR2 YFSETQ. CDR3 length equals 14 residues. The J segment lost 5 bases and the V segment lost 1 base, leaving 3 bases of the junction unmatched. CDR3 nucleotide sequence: TGCGCCAGCAGCTTGATAGGGACAGGGACTGAAGCTTTCTTT. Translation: CASSLIGTGTEAFF.

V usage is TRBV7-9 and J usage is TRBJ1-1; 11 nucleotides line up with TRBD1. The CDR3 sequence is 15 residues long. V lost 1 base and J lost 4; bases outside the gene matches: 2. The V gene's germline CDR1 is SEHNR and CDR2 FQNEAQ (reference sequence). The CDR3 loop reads CASSLGTGGLTEAFF. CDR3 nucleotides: TGTGCCAGCAGCTTAGGGACAGGGGGCCTCACTGAAGCTTTCTTT.

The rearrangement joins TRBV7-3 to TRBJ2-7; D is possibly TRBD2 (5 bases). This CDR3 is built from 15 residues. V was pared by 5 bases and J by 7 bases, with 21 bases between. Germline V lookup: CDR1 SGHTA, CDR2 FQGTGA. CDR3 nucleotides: TGTGCCAGCAGCCCCCATCAGTGGGAGCATGGGGAGCAGTACTTC. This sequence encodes CASSPHQWEHGEQYF.

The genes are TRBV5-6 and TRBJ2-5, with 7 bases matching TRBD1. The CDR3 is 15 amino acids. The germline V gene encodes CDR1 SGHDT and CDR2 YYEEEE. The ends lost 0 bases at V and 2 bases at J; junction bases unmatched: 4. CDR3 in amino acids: CASSLGQGLQETQYF. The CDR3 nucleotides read TGTGCCAGCAGCTTGGGACAGGGCCTGCAAGAGACCCAGTACTTC.

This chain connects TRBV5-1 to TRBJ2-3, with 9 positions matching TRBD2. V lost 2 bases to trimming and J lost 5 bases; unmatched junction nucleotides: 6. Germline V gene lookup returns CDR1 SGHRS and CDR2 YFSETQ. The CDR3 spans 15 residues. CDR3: CASSFRAGGLDTQYF. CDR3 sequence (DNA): TGCGCCAGCAGCTTTCGGGCGGGAGGGCTAGATACGCAGTATTTT.

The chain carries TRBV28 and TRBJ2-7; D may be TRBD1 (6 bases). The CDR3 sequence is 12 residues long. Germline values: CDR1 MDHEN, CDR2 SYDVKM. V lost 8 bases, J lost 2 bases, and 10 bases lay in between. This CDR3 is CASRDRTYEQYF. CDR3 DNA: TGTGCCAGCCGAGACAGGACCTACGAGCAGTACTTC.

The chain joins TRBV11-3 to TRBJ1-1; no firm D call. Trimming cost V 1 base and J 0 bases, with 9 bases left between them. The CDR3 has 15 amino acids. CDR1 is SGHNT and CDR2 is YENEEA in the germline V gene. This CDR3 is CASSLGLGMNTEAFF. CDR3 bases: TGTGCCAGCAGCTTAGGGCTCGGGATGAACACTGAAGCTTTCTTT.

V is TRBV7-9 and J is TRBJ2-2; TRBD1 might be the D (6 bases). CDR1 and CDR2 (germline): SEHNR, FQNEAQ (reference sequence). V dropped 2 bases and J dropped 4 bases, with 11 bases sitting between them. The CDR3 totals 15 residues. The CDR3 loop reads CASSLSGEITGELFF. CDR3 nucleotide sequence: TGTGCCAGCAGCTTATCAGGGGAGATCACCGGGGAGCTGTTTTTT.

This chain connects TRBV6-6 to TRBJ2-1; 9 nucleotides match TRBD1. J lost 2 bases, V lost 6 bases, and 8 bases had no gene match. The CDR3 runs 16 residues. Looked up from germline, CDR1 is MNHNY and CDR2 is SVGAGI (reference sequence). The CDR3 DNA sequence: TGTGCCAGCAGGACACTGACAGGGGGTACCTACAATGAGCAGTTCTTC. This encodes CASRTLTGGTYNEQFF.

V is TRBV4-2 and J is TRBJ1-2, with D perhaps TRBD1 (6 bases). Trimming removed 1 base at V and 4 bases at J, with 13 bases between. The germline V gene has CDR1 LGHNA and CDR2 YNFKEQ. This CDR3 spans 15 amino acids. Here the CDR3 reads CASSQGPGHGYGYTF. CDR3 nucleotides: TGTGCCAGCAGCCAAGGACCGGGACACGGCTATGGCTACACCTTC.

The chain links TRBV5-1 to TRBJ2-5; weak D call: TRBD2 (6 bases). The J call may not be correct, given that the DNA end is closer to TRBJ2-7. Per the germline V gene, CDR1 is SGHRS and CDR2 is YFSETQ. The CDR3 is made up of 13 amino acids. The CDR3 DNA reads TGCGCCAGCAGACCTGGCGGGGCGCGCGAGCAGTACTTC. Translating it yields CASRPGGAREQYF.

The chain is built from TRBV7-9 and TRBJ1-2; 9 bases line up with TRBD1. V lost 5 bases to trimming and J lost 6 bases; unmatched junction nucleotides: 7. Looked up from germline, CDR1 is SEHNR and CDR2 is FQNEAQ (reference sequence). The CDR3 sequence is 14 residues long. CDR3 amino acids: CASSLIGDRDGYTF. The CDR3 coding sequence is TGTGCCAGCAGCCTCATTGGGGACAGGGATGGCTACACCTTC.

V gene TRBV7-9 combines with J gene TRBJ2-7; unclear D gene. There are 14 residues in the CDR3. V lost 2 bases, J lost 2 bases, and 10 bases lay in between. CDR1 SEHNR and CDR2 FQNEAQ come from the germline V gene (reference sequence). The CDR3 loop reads CASSLTGRTYEQYF. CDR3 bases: TGTGCCAGCAGCTTAACGGGTAGGACCTACGAGCAGTACTTC. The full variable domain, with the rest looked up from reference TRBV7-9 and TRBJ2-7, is DTGVSQNPRHKITKRGQNVTFRCDPISEHNRLYWYRQTLGQGPEFLTYFQNEAQLEKSRLLSDRFSAERPKGSFSTLEIQRTEQGDSAMYLCASSLTGRTYEQYFGPGTRLTVT.

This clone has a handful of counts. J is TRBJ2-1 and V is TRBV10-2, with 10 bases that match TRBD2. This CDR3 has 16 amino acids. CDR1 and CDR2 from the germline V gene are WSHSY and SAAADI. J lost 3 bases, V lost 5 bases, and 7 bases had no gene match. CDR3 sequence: CASSSLAGGNYNEQFF. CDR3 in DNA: TGCGCCAGCAGTTCCTTAGCGGGAGGCAACTACAATGAGCAGTTCTTC.

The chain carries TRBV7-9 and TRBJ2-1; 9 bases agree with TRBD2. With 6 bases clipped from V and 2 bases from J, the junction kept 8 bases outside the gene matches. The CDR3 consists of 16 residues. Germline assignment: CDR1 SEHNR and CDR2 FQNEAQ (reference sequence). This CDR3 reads CASSFLSGGPYNEQFF. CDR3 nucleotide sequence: TGTGCCAGCAGTTTCCTTAGCGGGGGACCCTACAATGAGCAGTTCTTC.